The clone carrying this T cell receptor beta chain was detected many times. Its antigen remains unknown. Trimming cost V 0 bases and J 2 bases, with 11 bases left between them. Germline assignment: CDR1 LGHNA and CDR2 YSLEER. The CDR3 extends over 17 amino acids. This sample was taken from a study of T-cell memory formation after mild COVID-19. For the study at large: TCR clusters were mostly confined to one donor each.

General study results and limits: Clones that shrank (day 15 to 85) were balanced CD4/CD8, whereas later expanders leaned CD4+. Nothing confirmed that second-wave clones peaking on day 37 were specific for SARS-CoV-2.

After 5'RACE with constant-segment primers, TCR alpha and TCR beta cDNA libraries carrying sample barcodes and UMIs were obtained. TCRdb ran MiXCR on the 5' RACE reads and lists one entry per CDR3 protein. The repertoire holds about 390,000 distinct CDR3 sequences, with about 16% as singletons. V usage is TRBV4-3 and J usage is TRBJ2-6; D is perhaps TRBD1 (6 bases). What was sequenced was PBMCs or a T cell subset sorted from them (not recorded which). The receptor was derived from a man aged 18 to 29 who had mild COVID-19 (a few samples of this study predate the infection). Cell type and time point are not known. The CDR3 here is CASSQETQGTGANVLTF. CDR3 nucleotide sequence: TGCGCCAGCAGCCAAGAAACCCAGGGGACTGGGGCCAACGTCCTGACTTTC.